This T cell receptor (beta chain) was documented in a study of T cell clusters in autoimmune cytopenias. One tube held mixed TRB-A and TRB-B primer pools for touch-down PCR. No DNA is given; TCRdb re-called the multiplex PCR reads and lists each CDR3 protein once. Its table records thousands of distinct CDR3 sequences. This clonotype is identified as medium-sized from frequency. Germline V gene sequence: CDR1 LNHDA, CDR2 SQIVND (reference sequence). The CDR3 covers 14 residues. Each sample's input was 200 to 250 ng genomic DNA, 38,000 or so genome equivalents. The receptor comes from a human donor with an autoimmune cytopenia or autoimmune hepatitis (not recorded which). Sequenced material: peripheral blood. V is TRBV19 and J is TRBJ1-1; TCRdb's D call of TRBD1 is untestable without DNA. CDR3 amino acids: CASSPAVGGTEAFF.